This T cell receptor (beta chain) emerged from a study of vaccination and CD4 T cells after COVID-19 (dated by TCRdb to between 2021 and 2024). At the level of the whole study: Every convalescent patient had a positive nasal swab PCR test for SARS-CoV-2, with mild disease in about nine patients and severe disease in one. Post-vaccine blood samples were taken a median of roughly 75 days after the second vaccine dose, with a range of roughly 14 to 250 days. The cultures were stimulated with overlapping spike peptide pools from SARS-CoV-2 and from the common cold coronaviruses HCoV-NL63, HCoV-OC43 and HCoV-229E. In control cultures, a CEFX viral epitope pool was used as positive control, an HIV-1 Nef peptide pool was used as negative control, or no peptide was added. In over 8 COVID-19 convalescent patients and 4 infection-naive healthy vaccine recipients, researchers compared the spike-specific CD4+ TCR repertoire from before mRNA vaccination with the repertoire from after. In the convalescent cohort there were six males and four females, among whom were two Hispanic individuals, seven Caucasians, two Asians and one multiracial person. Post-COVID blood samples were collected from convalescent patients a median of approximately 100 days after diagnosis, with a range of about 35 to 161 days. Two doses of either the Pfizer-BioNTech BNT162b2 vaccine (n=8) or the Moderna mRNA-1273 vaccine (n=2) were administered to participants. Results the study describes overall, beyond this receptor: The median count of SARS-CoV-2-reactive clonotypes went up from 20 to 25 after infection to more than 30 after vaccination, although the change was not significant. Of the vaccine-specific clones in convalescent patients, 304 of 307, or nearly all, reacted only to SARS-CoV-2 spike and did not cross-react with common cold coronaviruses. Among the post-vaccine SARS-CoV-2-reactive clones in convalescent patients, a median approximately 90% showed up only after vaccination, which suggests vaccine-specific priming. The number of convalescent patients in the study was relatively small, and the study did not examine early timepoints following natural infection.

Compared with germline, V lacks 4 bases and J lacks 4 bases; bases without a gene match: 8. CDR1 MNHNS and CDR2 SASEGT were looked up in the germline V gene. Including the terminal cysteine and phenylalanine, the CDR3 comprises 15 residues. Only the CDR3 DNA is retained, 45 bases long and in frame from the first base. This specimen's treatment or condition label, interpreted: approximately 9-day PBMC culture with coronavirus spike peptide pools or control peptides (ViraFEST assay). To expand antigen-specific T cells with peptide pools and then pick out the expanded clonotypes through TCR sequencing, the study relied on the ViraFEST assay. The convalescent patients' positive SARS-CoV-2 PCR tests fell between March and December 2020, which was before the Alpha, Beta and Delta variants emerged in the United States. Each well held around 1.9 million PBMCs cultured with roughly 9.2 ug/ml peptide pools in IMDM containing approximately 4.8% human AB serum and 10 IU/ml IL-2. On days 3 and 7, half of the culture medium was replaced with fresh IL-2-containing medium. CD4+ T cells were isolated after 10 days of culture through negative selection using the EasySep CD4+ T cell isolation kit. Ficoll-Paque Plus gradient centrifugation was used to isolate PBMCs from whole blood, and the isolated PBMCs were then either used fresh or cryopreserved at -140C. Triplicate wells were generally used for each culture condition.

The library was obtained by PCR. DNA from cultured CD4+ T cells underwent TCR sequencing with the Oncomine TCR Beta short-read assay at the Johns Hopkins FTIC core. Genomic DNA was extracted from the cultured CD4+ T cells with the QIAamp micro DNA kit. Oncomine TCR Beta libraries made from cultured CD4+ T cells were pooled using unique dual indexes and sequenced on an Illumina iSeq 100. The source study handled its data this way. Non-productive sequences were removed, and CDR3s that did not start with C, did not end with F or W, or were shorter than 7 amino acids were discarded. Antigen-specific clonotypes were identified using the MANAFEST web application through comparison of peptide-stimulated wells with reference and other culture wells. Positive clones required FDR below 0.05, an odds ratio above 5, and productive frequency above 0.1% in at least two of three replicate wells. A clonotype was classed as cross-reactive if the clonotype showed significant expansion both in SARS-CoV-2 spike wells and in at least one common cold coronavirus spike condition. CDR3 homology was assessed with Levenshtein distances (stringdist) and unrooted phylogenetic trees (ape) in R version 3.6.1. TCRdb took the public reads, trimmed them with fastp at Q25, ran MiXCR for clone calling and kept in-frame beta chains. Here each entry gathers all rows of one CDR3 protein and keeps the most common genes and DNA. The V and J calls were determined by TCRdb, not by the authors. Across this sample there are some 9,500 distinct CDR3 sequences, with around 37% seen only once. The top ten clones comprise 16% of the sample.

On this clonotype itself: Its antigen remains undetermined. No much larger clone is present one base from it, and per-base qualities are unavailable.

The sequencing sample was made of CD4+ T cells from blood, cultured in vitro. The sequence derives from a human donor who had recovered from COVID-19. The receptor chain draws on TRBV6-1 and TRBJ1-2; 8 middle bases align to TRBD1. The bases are TGTGCCAGCAGTGGGGGGACAGGTTCAAGCTATGGCTACACCTTC. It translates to CASSGGTGSSYGYTF.